This T cell receptor (beta chain) was profiled in a study of blood T cells in healthy people across ages (dated by TCRdb to 2014 to 2015). At the level of the whole study: In model experiments, template switching captured roughly one uniquely barcoded TCR beta cDNA molecule for every two T cells. Using deep sequencing normalized with unique cDNA molecular identifiers, the study measured how TCR beta repertoire diversity changes with age. Four age groups were formed from the donors: young (average about 16 years), middle-aged (approximately 40), aged (about 62) and long-lived (around 80). Donors of different ages were randomly distributed across sequencing lanes to avoid experimental bias. Two additional independent replicas of 1 million unique cDNA reads from the same blood draw were analyzed for two donors (one aged 18 to 30 and one aged 80 or older).

The protocol used for the library was 5' RACE. The sequencer was an Illumina HiSeq 2500. A second roughly 6 to 12 cycle PCR used a sample-barcoded 5' primer and a J-beta primer mix. A unique molecular identifier was introduced onto each TCR beta cDNA molecule by a template-switch 5' adaptor carrying 12 random nucleotides. Each sample yielded at least 3 million CDR3-containing paired-end reads. First-strand cDNA synthesis was performed from all RNA using the Mint cDNA synthesis kit, with priming by a TRBC-specific oligonucleotide. Following uracil-DNA glycosylase treatment, a first 18-cycle PCR with universal primers M1SS and BC2_uni_R was performed on all cDNA. The authors' analysis ran thus. Normalization of each sample was performed by random selection of 1 million high-quality reads, each carrying a distinct molecular identifier. Instead of being binned into consensus sequences, reads that shared molecular identifiers were thrown out. MiTCR, with a Q25 quality threshold and the strictest error-elimination algorithm, was used for CDR3 identification, clonotype clustering and error correction. Lower-bound total TCR beta diversity was estimated with a nonparametric unseen species model using Euler transformation. Using fastp at Q25 and MiXCR, TCRdb reprocessed the public reads and kept productive beta chains. Identical CDR3 proteins give one entry, which carries the most common genes and DNA. The V and J calls here are based on TCRdb, not the publication. The sample table holds roughly 1,700,000 distinct CDR3 sequences, of which roughly 28% were seen once. Together, the top ten hold roughly 8% of the sample.

Points the paper makes about the study in general: Compared with the aged group, the long-lived group had more naive CD4+ T cells, fewer expanded clones and increased TCR diversity, suggesting age selection. Because profiling used bulk unsorted PBMCs, naive and antigen-experienced compartments could not be compared conclusively. Donor CMV infection status was unknown, potentially confounding age-related changes in expanded clonotypes. As age increased, observed TCR beta diversity per million T cells dropped in a roughly linear way, and a significant reduction was already evident by age 40. Estimates of total diversity based on one million sequenced T cells were considered lower bounds and underestimates. Observed TCR beta diversity correlated strongly with the percentage of naive T cells measured by flow cytometry.

The donors were 40 or so Caucasian individuals from Russia, aged roughly 6 to 90 years, who were systemically healthy. Each donor gave 8 to 10 milliliters of peripheral blood, drawn into EDTA-treated Vacutainer tubes. Ficoll-Paque density-gradient centrifugation was used to isolate PBMCs, with at least 7 million obtained per sample. Trizol reagent was used to extract total RNA from PBMCs, with at least 6 micrograms per sample. For every donor, an aliquot of PBMCs went through flow cytometry to measure the percentages of naive CD45RAhigh/CD27high T cells. There are 19 amino acids in the CDR3, from cysteine to phenylalanine inclusive. The kept DNA is CDR3 alone, 57 bases in frame from the first base. Germline trimming: 3 bases from V, 4 bases from J; junction bases outside gene matches: 17. Per the germline V gene, MDHEN is the CDR1 and SYDVKM is the CDR2. The table lists this clonotype with a few counts. The specificity of this receptor is unknown. No much larger clone exists at a distance of one base, and base qualities are not known.

The receptor's source is a woman in her 30s in good health. The rearrangement combines TRBV28 with TRBJ2-1, with 8 bases matching TRBD1. Sequencing input: blood. The DNA sequence is as follows: TGTGCCAGCAGTTTCTACCAAGTCCGACAGGGGATTGGGTACAATGAGCAGTTCTTC. This codes for CASSFYQVRQGIGYNEQFF.